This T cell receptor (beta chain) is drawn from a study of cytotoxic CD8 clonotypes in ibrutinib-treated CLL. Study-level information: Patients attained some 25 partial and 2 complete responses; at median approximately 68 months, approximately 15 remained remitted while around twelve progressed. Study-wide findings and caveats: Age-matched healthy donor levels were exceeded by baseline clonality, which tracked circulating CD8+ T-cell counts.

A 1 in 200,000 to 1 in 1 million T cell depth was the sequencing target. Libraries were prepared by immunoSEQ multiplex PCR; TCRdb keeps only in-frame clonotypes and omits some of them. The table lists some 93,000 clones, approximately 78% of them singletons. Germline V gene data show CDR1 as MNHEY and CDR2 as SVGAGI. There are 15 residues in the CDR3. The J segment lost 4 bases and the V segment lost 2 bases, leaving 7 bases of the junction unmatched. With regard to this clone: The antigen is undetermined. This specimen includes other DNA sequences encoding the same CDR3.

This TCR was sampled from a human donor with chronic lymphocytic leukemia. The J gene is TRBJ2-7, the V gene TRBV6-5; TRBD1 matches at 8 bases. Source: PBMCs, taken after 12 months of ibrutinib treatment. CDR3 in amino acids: CASSYKPQGAYEQYF. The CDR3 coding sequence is TGTGCCAGCAGTTACAAACCGCAGGGGGCGTACGAGCAGTACTTC.